Listed here is a single T cell receptor (beta chain). As yet, its antigen is unknown. With a much larger clone just one base away, this may be a read error. Germline V gene lookup returns CDR1 DFQATT and CDR2 SNEGSKA (reference sequence). This CDR3 contains 16 residues. V lost 1 base to trimming and J lost 2 bases; unmatched junction nucleotides: 3. It was with unique molecular identifiers that the TCRbeta library was prepared. One entry per CDR3 protein, called by TCRdb with MiXCR from the PCR reads. The sample includes approximately 630,000 distinct CDR3 sequences, less than 15% of them seen just once. The entry originates in a study of T-cell reconstitution after alpha-beta-depleted transplantation in children. Study-level results: Some patients showed high day-60 TCRbeta diversity, which derived from surviving recipient T cells and thymic progenitors.

The chain carries TRBV20-1 and TRBJ2-3, with 13 bases matching TRBD2. The TCR originated in a girl aged 2-10 years with congenital amegakaryocytic thrombocytopenia, due to receive a stem cell transplant. This specimen consisted of PBMCs, obtained before TCRalphabeta/CD19-depleted stem cell transplant. The CDR3 sequence: CSARVTSGRFTDTQYF. CDR3 coding DNA: TGCAGTGCTAGAGTGACTAGCGGGAGGTTCACAGATACGCAGTATTTT.